A selection of T cell receptor beta chains follows, all from one sample in a study of blood T cell repertoires in COVID-19. Sequencing was performed with immunoSEQ multiplex PCR; in TCRdb, only in-frame clones are kept and a portion is missing. The repertoire consists of fewer than 100,000 clones, with just under 90% occurring once and the leading ten covering roughly 15%. The specimen sequenced was peripheral blood. The receptors come from a human donor in a cohort sampled during active COVID-19. CDR3s include the opening cysteine and the closing phenylalanine or tryptophan. Each record gives: D gene, V gene, clone size, J gene, CDR3 DNA, CDR3 protein. The D gene is left open where the match is weak. Some rows have no size entry. The others give once, few or many, or a class for an expanded clone.

NA	TRBV20-1	NA	TRBJ2-1	TGCAGTGCGGTAGCGGAGGAGCAGTTCTTC	CSAVAEEQFF
TRBD2	TRBV5-8	NA	TRBJ2-3	TGTGCCAGCAGCCGCATATCGGGGGGTCGCACAGATACGCAGTATTTT	CASSRISGGRTDTQYF
TRBD1	TRBV19	NA	TRBJ1-1	TGTGCCAGTAGAAGGGGGACAGGGGCTAACACTGAAGCTTTCTTT	CASRRGTGANTEAFF
TRBD1	TRBV5-1	NA	TRBJ2-4	TGCGCCAGCAGCTTGGTGGGGCAGGGGGACATTCAGTACTTC	CASSLVGQGDIQYF
NA	TRBV18	NA	TRBJ1-1	TGTGCCAGCTCACCAGAGGGGAACACTGAAGCTTTCTTT	CASSPEGNTEAFF
TRBD1	TRBV3-1/TRBV3-2	few	TRBJ2-7	TGTGCCAGCACCCGACCTGAAGGGGGCGCGGTGTACTTC	CASTRPEGGAVYF
NA	TRBV6-7	few	TRBJ1-5	TGTGCCAGCAAAAACGAGTCCCAGCATTTT	CASKNESQHF
NA	TRBV24-1	once	TRBJ1-3	TGTGCCACCAGAGTTCTAGAGCCGGCCCCACACTCTGGAAACACCATATATTTT	CATRVLEPAPHSGNTIYF
NA	TRBV7-9	NA	TRBJ2-3	TGTGCCAGCAGCCCACGAGGACTTAGCACAGATACGCAGTATTTT	CASSPRGLSTDTQYF
TRBD2	TRBV5-6	NA	TRBJ2-7	TGTGCCAGCAGTATGGGGCTAGCGGGGGGATACGAGCAGTACTTC	CASSMGLAGGYEQYF
TRBD2	TRBV9	NA	TRBJ2-1	TGTGCCAGCAGCGAAGGACTAGGCCCATACAATGAGCAGTTCTTC	CASSEGLGPYNEQFF
NA	TRBV28	NA	TRBJ1-5	TGTGCCAGCAGTCCACAGGGACTAGGCGGCAATCAGCCCCAGCATTTT	CASSPQGLGGNQPQHF
TRBD1	TRBV3-1/TRBV3-2	NA	TRBJ1-2	TGTGCCAGCAGCTCCCGGGACAGGGTGAACGGCTACACCTTC	CASSSRDRVNGYTF
TRBD2	TRBV7-9	once	TRBJ2-4	TGTGCCAGCAGCACCACCGGGACTAGCGGGAGTAGCATTCAGTACTTC	CASSTTGTSGSSIQYF
TRBD2	TRBV7-2	NA	TRBJ2-1	TGTGCCAGCAGCTTAATTACAGGACTGCTAGCGGGAGTGAATGAGCAGTTCTTC	CASSLITGLLAGVNEQFF
NA	TRBV2	NA	TRBJ2-1	TGTGCCAGCCAGCCTCAGGGACATCAGCAGTTCTTC	CASQPQGHQQFF
TRBD2	TRBV7-8	NA	TRBJ2-1	TGTGCCAGCAGCACAATAGCGGGGGGGAGGTACAATGAGCAGTTCTTC	CASSTIAGGRYNEQFF
TRBD2	TRBV19	NA	TRBJ2-7	TGTGCCAGTAGCGGGAGGGCCAACTACGAGCAGTACTTC	CASSGRANYEQYF
NA	TRBV7-9	few	TRBJ1-4	TGTGCCAGCAGCTTAGCGTTGAGACAGAAACATGAAAAACTGTTTTTT	CASSLALRQKHEKLFF
NA	TRBV6-5	NA	TRBJ1-5	TGTGCCAGCAGGACTCGGGGGTTGTGGAATCAGCCCCAGCATTTT	CASRTRGLWNQPQHF
NA	TRBV5-1	NA	TRBJ2-2	TGCGCCAGCAGCTTGTTGGGGCAGGGCGGGGAGCTGTTTTTT	CASSLLGQGGELFF
NA	TRBV29-1	NA	TRBJ2-5	TGCAGCGCCGAAGGTGTAGGGGCCCACCGAGAGACCCAGTACTTC	CSAEGVGAHRETQYF
TRBD1	TRBV2	NA	TRBJ1-5	TGTGCCAGCAGTGGAGGGGGGACAGAGAATCAGCCCCAGCATTTT	CASSGGGTENQPQHF
TRBD1	TRBV7-2	NA	TRBJ2-1	TGTGCCAGCAGCCACGGAGGGACAGGGGGGGATGAGCAGTTCTTC	CASSHGGTGGDEQFF
TRBD2	TRBV28	NA	TRBJ2-7	TGTGCCAGCACGGGACTAGCGGGAGGCTACTCCTACGAGCAGTACTTC	CASTGLAGGYSYEQYF
NA	TRBV2	NA	TRBJ1-2	TGTGCCAGCAGTGAAGTATCTTGGGCAATTAACTATGGCTACACCTTC	CASSEVSWAINYGYTF
NA	TRBV2	NA	TRBJ1-1	TGTGCCAGCAGTGTTGTCTCAGGGCCGAACACTGAAGCTTTCTTT	CASSVVSGPNTEAFF
TRBD2	TRBV2	once	TRBJ2-7	TGTGCCAGCACCAGATGGGTAGCGGGAGCTTACGAGCAGTACTTC	CASTRWVAGAYEQYF
TRBD2	TRBV2	once	TRBJ2-2	TGTGCCAGCAAGACTAGCGGGTGGGCCGGGGAGCTGTTTTTT	CASKTSGWAGELFF
TRBD1	TRBV25-1	many	TRBJ1-1	TGTGCCAGCACTTACACAGGGGGCACTGAAGCTTTCTTT	CASTYTGGTEAFF
NA	TRBV6-2/TRBV6-3	NA	TRBJ2-7	TGTGCCAGCAGTTACTCGACGGGCTACGAGCAGTACTTC	CASSYSTGYEQYF
NA	TRBV27	NA	TRBJ1-5	TGTGCCAGCAGTTTAAGCAATGCAAGCAATCAGCCCCAGCATTTT	CASSLSNASNQPQHF
NA	TRBV10-2	once	TRBJ1-2	TGCGCCAGCAGTCCACAGGGAAACTATGGCTACACCTTC	CASSPQGNYGYTF
TRBD2	TRBV18	NA	TRBJ2-4	TGTGCCAGCTCACCTACTAGCGGGTTAGCCAAAAACATTCAGTACTTC	CASSPTSGLAKNIQYF
NA	TRBV28	NA	TRBJ1-2	TGTGCCAGCAGTTTAGCAGCTAACTATGGCTACACCTTC	CASSLAANYGYTF
NA	TRBV5-1	once	TRBJ2-3	TGCGCCAGCAGCTTCGGTGATCTCACAGATACGCAGTATTTT	CASSFGDLTDTQYF
NA	TRBV19	NA	TRBJ2-5	TGTGCCAGTAGTATAGCCTTTCAAGAGACCCAGTACTTC	CASSIAFQETQYF
NA	TRBV9	NA	TRBJ1-3	TGTGCCAGCAGCGTCGACGGCGGAAACTCTGGAAACACCATATATTTT	CASSVDGGNSGNTIYF
NA	TRBV19	NA	TRBJ1-4	TGTGCCAGTAGTATCGGTACTACTAATGAAAAACTGTTTTTT	CASSIGTTNEKLFF
NA	TRBV6-2/TRBV6-3	NA	TRBJ1-1	TGTGCCAGCAGTTACTCGACTTCGGCAGGGGCAAACACTGAAGCTTTCTTT	CASSYSTSAGANTEAFF
TRBD1	TRBV5-1	NA	TRBJ2-7	TGCGCCAGCAGCCCCCCCGGGACAGGAGGACTTTTAGAGCAGTACTTC	CASSPPGTGGLLEQYF
TRBD1	TRBV5-1	NA	TRBJ2-5	TGCGCCAGCAGCTTGCCCCTGACAGGGTCCGGAGAGACCCAGTACTTC	CASSLPLTGSGETQYF
NA	TRBV6-1	NA	TRBJ2-7	TGTGCCAGCAGTGAAGAGGGGGCTAGCGTATCGTCCTACGAGCAGTACTTC	CASSEEGASVSSYEQYF
NA	TRBV5-6	NA	TRBJ1-3	TGTGCCAGCAGCTTGGCGCGACAGGTCTCTGGAAACACCATATATTTT	CASSLARQVSGNTIYF
TRBD2	TRBV2	NA	TRBJ2-5	TGTGCCAGTGAGCGGGAGGGCCGACAAGAGACCCAGTACTTC	CASEREGRQETQYF
TRBD2	TRBV6-2/TRBV6-3	NA	TRBJ2-1	TGTGCCAGCAGTTACTCAGGCCAGCGGGGTGGGGAGCAGTTCTTC	CASSYSGQRGGEQFF
NA	TRBV5-6	NA	TRBJ1-5	TGTGCCAGCAGCTTACGGGTTAGCAATCAGCCCCAGCATTTT	CASSLRVSNQPQHF
TRBD1	TRBV25-1	NA	TRBJ2-1	TGTGCCAGCATGGGACAGGGCTACAATGAGCAGTTCTTC	CASMGQGYNEQFF
NA	TRBV7-2	NA	TRBJ1-2	TGTGCCAGCAGCTTAGCGCCTAGACGGTCTAACTATGGCTACACCTTC	CASSLAPRRSNYGYTF
NA	TRBV5-1	NA	TRBJ1-1	TGCGCCAGCAGCCACCCCTGGCGGGGGACCGCTGAAGCTTTCTTT	CASSHPWRGTAEAFF
NA	TRBV7-9	NA	TRBJ1-2	TGTGCCAGCAGCTTAGAGGCAGCGAACTATGGCTACACCTTC	CASSLEAANYGYTF
TRBD2	TRBV28	NA	TRBJ2-3	TGTGCCAGCAGTACTCAAGCGGGAGGAGGGACCTATTTT	CASSTQAGGGTYF
TRBD1	TRBV5-1	few	TRBJ1-6	TGCGCCAGCAGCCCCGGGACAGGGAATTCACCCCTCCACTTT	CASSPGTGNSPLHF
TRBD1	TRBV29-1	NA	TRBJ1-1	TGCAGCGTCCCTGGGACAGTTGGGGTCGGTGTCACTGAAGCTTTCTTT	CSVPGTVGVGVTEAFF